What follows describes a single TCR beta chain. Its antigen remains unknown. The data stem from a study of T cell responses to AZD1222 COVID-19 vaccine. Regarding the study as a whole: A mostly white British donor set with more females was recruited, and clonal diversity was possibly underestimated. Seropositivity was recorded at baseline in only 6 or 7 AZD1222 recipients. Spike-specific TCRs gained breadth and depth after people received two AZD1222 doses.

The repertoire was sequenced with immunoSEQ multiplex PCR; TCRdb's copy has only in-frame clones and lacks some. The sample includes roughly 180,000 clones, approximately 90% seen only once; the top ten take 2.5% to 3%. Germline V CDR1 and CDR2: SGHTA, FQGTGA. CDR3 size: 16 residues. V was clipped by 1 base and J by 2 bases, with 14 bases between them. This sequence originates from an adult in good health. This material consisted of peripheral blood, taken on day 0 of AZD1222 vaccination. The chain is built from TRBV7-3 and TRBJ2-5; tentative D call: TRBD2 (7 bases). The CDR3 loop reads CASSLMGGLGQETQYF. In DNA form, the CDR3 reads TGTGCCAGCAGCTTAATGGGGGGGCTGGGACAAGAGACCCAGTACTTC.